Shown below are 24 T cell receptor beta chains from a single sample sequenced in a study of blood T cell repertoires in COVID-19. Clones were read by immunoSEQ multiplex PCR, and TCRdb kept only the in-frame ones, dropping some. The sample consists of about 220,000 clones, about 82% of them appearing once. Sequencing was performed on peripheral blood. These TCRs come from a woman in her 70s with COVID-19, enrolled during active disease.

The chain carries TRBV6-1 and TRBJ1-1; TRBD1 matches 10 bases. The V gene end was trimmed by 5 bases and the J gene end by 11 bases; junction bases not matched to a gene: 11. The V gene's germline CDR1 is MNHNS and CDR2 SASEGT. The CDR3 is made up of 14 amino acids. The CDR3 loop reads CASSLGTGATRAFF. DNA for the CDR3: TGTGCCAGCAGTTTGGGGACAGGGGCTACACGGGCTTTCTTT.

The V gene is TRBV5-1, the J gene TRBJ2-7; TRBD1 might be the D (6 bases). V lost 3 bases to trimming and J lost 1 base, with 11 bases between them. Germline CDR1 SGHRS, CDR2 YFSETQ. The CDR3 sequence is 14 residues long. This CDR3 is CASSSRQESYEQYF. DNA for the CDR3: TGCGCCAGCAGCTCCCGACAGGAGTCCTACGAGCAGTACTTC.

The gene calls are TRBV6-2 or TRBV6-3 and TRBJ2-1; maybe TRBD2 (6 bases). The CDR3 is 16 residues long. The ends were cut back, 4 bases at V and 0 bases at J, with 13 bases in the middle. Germline lookup yields CDR1 MNHEY and CDR2 SVGEGT. The DNA of the CDR3 is TGTGCCAGCAGTTTTGAAGGACTACTCTCCTACAATGAGCAGTTCTTC. Translated: CASSFEGLLSYNEQFF.

The chain uses TRBV27 and TRBJ1-1, with 9 bases that match TRBD1. CDR1 is MNHEY, CDR2 SMNVEV, per germline (reference sequence). The CDR3 is 13 residues long. The junction had 3 bases not matched to a gene; V was cut back by 7 bases and J by 3 bases. The CDR3 DNA reads TGTGCCAGCACGACAGGGGGTTACACTGAAGCTTTCTTT. It encodes CASTTGGYTEAFF.

The chain carries TRBV10-2 and TRBJ1-5; 8 bases agree with TRBD1. In germline, CDR1 is WSHSY, CDR2 SAAADI. The ends lost 2 bases at V and 7 bases at J; junction bases unmatched: 7. The CDR3 covers 15 residues. CDR3 in amino acids: CASSEVGQGFQPQHF. The CDR3 bases are TGCGCCAGCAGTGAGGTAGGACAGGGTTTCCAGCCCCAGCATTTT.

In its sample, this clone was seen once. The chain has TRBV7-9 and TRBJ2-7; 9 bases are shared with TRBD1. This CDR3 is built from 14 residues. Germline V CDR1 and CDR2: SEHNR, FQNEAQ (reference sequence). J was trimmed by 3 bases and V by 4 bases; bases with no gene match: 4. The CDR3 reads CASSWGQGFYEQYF. CDR3 nucleotides: TGTGCCAGCAGCTGGGGACAGGGTTTCTACGAGCAGTACTTC.

The rearrangement joins TRBV4-2 to TRBJ2-4; possibly TRBD1 for D (6 bases). The germline V gene encodes CDR1 LGHNA and CDR2 YNFKEQ. This CDR3 has 18 amino acids. The V and J ends lost 0 bases and 0 bases respectively, with 15 bases between them. The CDR3 region has the DNA TGTGCCAGCAGCCAAGATCATCGGACAGAACTAGCCAAAAACATTCAGTACTTC. Translating it yields CASSQDHRTELAKNIQYF.

V usage is TRBV7-8 and J usage is TRBJ1-4, with 10 nucleotides matching TRBD1. V dropped 5 bases and J dropped 5; count of bases not matched to a gene: 5. CDR1 is SGHVS and CDR2 is FQNEAQ in the germline V gene. The CDR3 spans 15 residues. CDR3 residues: CASSRPGQGNEKLFF. The CDR3 region has the DNA TGTGCCAGCAGCCGACCGGGACAGGGGAATGAAAAACTGTTTTTT.

The rearrangement links TRBV27 to TRBJ1-2; TRBD1 aligns across 7 bases. The V segment lost 7 bases and the J segment 4 bases; nucleotides outside the gene matches: 6. CDR1 and CDR2 from the germline V gene are MNHEY and SMNVEV (reference sequence). This CDR3 has 13 residues. The chain's CDR3 is CASTNRGGYGYTF. The CDR3 DNA reads TGTGCCAGCACAAACAGGGGCGGCTATGGCTACACCTTC.

The chain uses TRBV9 and TRBJ2-5; 7 bases line up with TRBD2. With 2 bases clipped from V and 1 base from J, the junction kept 8 bases outside the gene matches. This CDR3 is built from 16 residues. Germline-derived CDR1 and CDR2 are SGDLS and YYNGEE. The CDR3 region has the DNA TGTGCCAGCAGCGTCACATCACTAGCGCCCCAAGAGACCCAGTACTTC. As protein: CASSVTSLAPQETQYF.

This clone was seen a few times. This chain joins TRBV29-1 and TRBJ1-1; the D gene is possibly TRBD1 (5 bases). This CDR3 contains 16 residues. The ends were cut back, 4 bases at V and 4 bases at J, with 22 bases in the middle. Germline assignment: CDR1 SQVTM and CDR2 ANQGSEA. The CDR3, as DNA: TGCAGCGTTGTGAGTAACAGGTTCGGTCGTGGCACTGAAGCTTTCTTT. Translation: CSVVSNRFGRGTEAFF.

V and J are TRBV25-1 and TRBJ1-4; TRBD1 agrees at 7 bases. Germline CDR1 and CDR2: MGHDK and SYGVNS. J gave up 5 bases and V 1 base, and 7 bases lay outside the gene matches. The CDR3 runs to 16 residues. CDR3 in DNA: TGTGCCAGCAGTGAATCCAACAGGGGTCGAAATGAAAAACTGTTTTTT. Residues: CASSESNRGRNEKLFF.

V is TRBV9 and J is TRBJ1-5; TRBD1 matches at 8 bases. Trimming cost V 3 bases and J 4 bases; bases outside gene matches: 9. Germline CDR1 reads SGDLS; CDR2 reads YYNGEE. The CDR3 runs to 16 residues. The CDR3 spells CASSEGDRKGNQPQHF. The DNA for the CDR3 is TGTGCCAGCAGCGAGGGGGACAGGAAAGGGAATCAGCCCCAGCATTTT.

The chain carries TRBV2 and TRBJ2-5; maybe TRBD2 (6 bases). V lost 7 bases and J 7 bases, leaving 19 bases between the germline ends. Germline V gives CDR1 SNHLY, CDR2 FYNNEI. The CDR3 is 14 residues long. The CDR3 nucleotides are TGTGCCAGCACGCTTAGCGGAGGCGACGGGACCCAGTACTTC. It yields the protein CASTLSGGDGTQYF.

The V and J genes are TRBV11-3 and TRBJ2-3, with TRBD2 matching over 8 bases. Germline V gene lookup returns CDR1 SGHNT and CDR2 YENEEA. With 5 bases clipped from V and 2 bases from J, the junction kept 6 bases outside the gene matches. The CDR3 has 15 amino acids. The DNA for the CDR3 is TGTGCCAGCAGCGGAATAGCGGGGACCACAGATACGCAGTATTTT. This encodes CASSGIAGTTDTQYF.

The chain has TRBV16 and TRBJ1-2; 10 nucleotides line up with TRBD1. This CDR3 contains 15 residues. J lost 10 bases, V lost 4 bases, and 12 bases had no gene match. Germline V CDR1 and CDR2: KGHSY, FQNENV. The CDR3 coding sequence is TGTGCCAGCAGCCCGAGAGTCGGACAGGGGGTCACCTACACCTTC. This encodes CASSPRVGQGVTYTF.

This clone appeared a few times. This rearrangement joins TRBV4-3 to TRBJ2-3, with 10 bases aligning to TRBD2. Germline CDR1 and CDR2: LGHNA and YSLEER. The CDR3 consists of 18 residues. V shed 5 bases and J 3 bases; nucleotides not matched to a gene: 14. The CDR3 is CASSSPGVAGGGTDTQYF. In DNA, the CDR3 is TGCGCCAGCAGCTCGCCGGGGGTAGCGGGAGGTGGGACAGATACGCAGTATTTT.

The chain carries TRBV19 and TRBJ1-2, with 10 bases fitting TRBD1. V was clipped by 5 bases and J by 5 bases; unmatched bases: 8. CDR1 is LNHDA, CDR2 SQIVND, per germline (reference sequence). The CDR3 extends over 15 amino acids. The CDR3 DNA is TGTGCCAGTAGTCCCCGGACAGGGGGACTATATGGCTACACCTTC. Translation gives CASSPRTGGLYGYTF.

The CDR3 DNA reads TGTGCCAGTAGTATAGAGGGGACAGGGAGGAATGGCTACACCTTC. Amino acids: CASSIEGTGRNGYTF. The chain combines TRBV19 with TRBJ1-2; 9 positions match TRBD1. V shed 0 bases, J shed 6 bases, and the junction held 5 bases outside the gene matches. CDR1 is LNHDA and CDR2 is SQIVND in the germline V gene (reference sequence). This CDR3 has 15 amino acids.

This clone was picked up a small number of times. The chain combines TRBV19 with TRBJ1-6, with 7 positions matching TRBD1. V dropped 10 bases and J dropped 3; count of bases not matched to a gene: 12. Per the germline V gene, CDR1 is LNHDA and CDR2 is SQIVND (reference sequence). The CDR3 covers 16 residues. The CDR3 nucleotides are TGTGCCACCAATTCGGGACAGCGTCTCTATAATTCACCCCTCCACTTT. Amino acids: CATNSGQRLYNSPLHF. The variable domain in full, completed from reference TRBV19 and TRBJ1-6, reads DGGITQSPKYLFRKEGQNVTLSCEQNLNHDAMYWYRQDPGQGLRLIYYSQIVNDFQKGDIAEGYSVSREKKESFPLTVTSAQKNPTAFYLCATNSGQRLYNSPLHFGNGTRLTVT.

This clone was detected only once. The V call is TRBV19, the J call TRBJ2-6; D perhaps matches TRBD1 (6 bases). Trimming took 2 bases from V and 0 from J, leaving 14 bases between them. This CDR3 contains 18 residues. Germline CDR1 and CDR2: LNHDA and SQIVND (reference sequence). The chain's CDR3 is CASSIRTAAYSGANVLTF. CDR3 nucleotides: TGTGCCAGTAGTATAAGGACAGCTGCTTACTCTGGGGCCAACGTCCTGACTTTC.

This chain uses TRBV25-1 with TRBJ2-7, with TRBD2 matching 8 bases. Germline CDR1 is MGHDK and CDR2 is SYGVNS. J was trimmed by 4 bases and V by 6 bases; bases with no gene match: 8. This CDR3 comprises 14 residues. The CDR3, as DNA: TGTGCCAGCAGGAAACGGGGGGGCGGGTACGAGCAGTACTTC. Its translation: CASRKRGGGYEQYF.

The chain has TRBV7-3 and TRBJ1-1; weak D call: TRBD1 (5 bases). The CDR3 totals 14 residues. Germline CDR1 SGHTA, CDR2 FQGTGA. Trimming removed 0 bases from V and 0 bases from J, with 5 bases in between. The CDR3 is CASSLTGVNTEAFF. The CDR3 DNA reads as TGTGCCAGCAGCTTAACAGGGGTGAACACTGAAGCTTTCTTT.

The chain couples TRBV7-9 to TRBJ2-5; 9 positions agree with TRBD1. CDR1 and CDR2 from the germline V gene are SEHNR and FQNEAQ (reference sequence). The V segment lost 5 bases and the J segment 5 bases; nucleotides outside the gene matches: 15. This CDR3 contains 17 residues. The CDR3 sequence is CASSPNRSQGAWETQYF. The CDR3 DNA reads as TGTGCCAGCAGCCCAAATCGATCACAGGGGGCGTGGGAGACCCAGTACTTC.